This T cell receptor beta chain comes out of a study of blood T cell repertoires in COVID-19. The wider study: The samples span acute and convalescent COVID-19 from the United States, Italy and Spain.

The repertoire was sequenced with immunoSEQ multiplex PCR; TCRdb's copy has only in-frame clones and lacks some. The table includes about 400,000 clones, approximately 88% detected once. The CDR3 is 15 amino acids. CDR1 MNHEY and CDR2 SMNVEV come from the germline V gene (reference sequence). The ends were cut back, 1 base at V and 4 bases at J, with 13 bases in the middle. Specimen: PBMCs or T cells enriched from blood (not recorded which). The chain uses TRBV27 and TRBJ1-2; a possible D gene is TRBD1 (6 bases). This clonotype originated in a woman aged 25 to 45 with acute COVID-19. The CDR3 nucleotides are TGTGCCAGCAGTTTATTCCCGACAGGCGCCTATGGCTACACCTTC. As protein: CASSLFPTGAYGYTF.